This TCR beta chain was sequenced during a study of cytomegalovirus exposure and HLA in healthy donors. The study ran its PCR with 60 Vbeta and 13 Jbeta primers. Repertoires were generated with immunoSEQ multiplex PCR, while TCRdb's copy carries only in-frame clones and drops some. The listing contains tens of thousands of clones. The CDR3 length is 13 residues. Per germline, CDR1 SNHLY and CDR2 FYNNEI. Trimming removed 3 bases at V and 5 bases at J, with 8 bases between. The sample comprised PBMCs. The V call is TRBV2, the J call TRBJ1-5; D is ambiguous. The clonotype comes from a woman aged 55-75 years in good health and CMV-seronegative. CDR3 in DNA: TGTGCCAGCAGTGACGACGGAGATCAGCCCCAGCATTTT. It translates to CASSDDGDQPQHF.